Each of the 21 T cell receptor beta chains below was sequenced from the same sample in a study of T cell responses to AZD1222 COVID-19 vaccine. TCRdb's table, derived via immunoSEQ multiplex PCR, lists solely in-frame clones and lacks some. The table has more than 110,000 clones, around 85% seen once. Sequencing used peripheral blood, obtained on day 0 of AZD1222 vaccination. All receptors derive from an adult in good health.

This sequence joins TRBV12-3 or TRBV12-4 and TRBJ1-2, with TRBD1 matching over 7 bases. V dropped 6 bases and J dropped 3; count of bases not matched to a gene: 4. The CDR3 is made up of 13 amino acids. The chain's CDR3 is CASSPGQDYGYTF. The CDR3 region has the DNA TGTGCCAGCAGCCCAGGACAGGACTATGGCTACACCTTC.

This chain's CDR3 is CASSVRGTEAFF. CDR3 DNA: TGTGCCAGCAGTGTTAGGGGAACTGAAGCTTTCTTT. The V call is TRBV2, the J call TRBJ1-1, with D possibly TRBD1 on 5 matching bases. Deletions cut 4 bases from V and 5 bases from J, with 8 bases between. This CDR3 spans 12 amino acids. Germline CDR1 SNHLY, CDR2 FYNNEI.

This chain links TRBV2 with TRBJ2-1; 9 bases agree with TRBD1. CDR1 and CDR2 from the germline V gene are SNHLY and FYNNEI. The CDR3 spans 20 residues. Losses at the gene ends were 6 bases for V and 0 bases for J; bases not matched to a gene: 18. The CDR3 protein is CASRKASGTGYPSSYNEQFF. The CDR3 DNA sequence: TGTGCCAGCAGGAAAGCCTCCGGGACAGGGTACCCGAGCTCCTACAATGAGCAGTTCTTC.

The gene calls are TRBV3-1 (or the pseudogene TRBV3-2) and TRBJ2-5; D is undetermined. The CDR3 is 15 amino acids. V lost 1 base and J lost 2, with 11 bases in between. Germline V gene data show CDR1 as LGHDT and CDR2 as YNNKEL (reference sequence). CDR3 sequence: CASSQGNWVQETQYF. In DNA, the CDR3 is TGTGCCAGCAGCCAAGGGAATTGGGTACAAGAGACCCAGTACTTC.

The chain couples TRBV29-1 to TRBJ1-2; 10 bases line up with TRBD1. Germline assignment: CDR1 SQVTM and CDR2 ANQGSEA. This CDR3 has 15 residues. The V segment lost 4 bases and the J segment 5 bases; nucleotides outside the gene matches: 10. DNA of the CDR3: TGCAGCGTTGGCGGACAGGGGGAGGGCTCATATGGCTACACCTTC. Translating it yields CSVGGQGEGSYGYTF.

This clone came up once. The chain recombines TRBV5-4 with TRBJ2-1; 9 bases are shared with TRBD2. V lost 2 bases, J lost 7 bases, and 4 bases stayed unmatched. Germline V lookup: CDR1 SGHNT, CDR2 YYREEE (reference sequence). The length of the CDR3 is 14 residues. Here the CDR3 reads CASSLGGRGNEQFF. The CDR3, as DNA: TGTGCCAGCAGCTTAGGCGGGAGGGGGAATGAGCAGTTCTTC.

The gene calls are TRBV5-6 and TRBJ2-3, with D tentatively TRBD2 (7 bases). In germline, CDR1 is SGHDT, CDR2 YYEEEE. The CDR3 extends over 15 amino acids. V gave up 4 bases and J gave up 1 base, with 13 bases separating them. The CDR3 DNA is TGTGCCAGCAGCCTTGAGGGGGGGGGCACAGATACGCAGTATTTT. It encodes CASSLEGGGTDTQYF. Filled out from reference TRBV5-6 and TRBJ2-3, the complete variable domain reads DAGVTQSPTHLIKTRGQQVTLRCSPKSGHDTVSWYQQALGQGPQFIFQYYEEEERQRGNFPDRFSGHQFPNYSSELNVNALLLGDSALYLCASSLEGGGTDTQYFGPGTRLTVL.

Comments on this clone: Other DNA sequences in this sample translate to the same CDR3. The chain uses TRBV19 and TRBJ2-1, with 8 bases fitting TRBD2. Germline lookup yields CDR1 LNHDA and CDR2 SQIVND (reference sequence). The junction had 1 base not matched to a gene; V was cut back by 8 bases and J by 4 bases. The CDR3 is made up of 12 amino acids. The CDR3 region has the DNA TGTGCCAGTCGGGGGGGTTACAATGAGCAGTTCTTC. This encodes CASRGGYNEQFF. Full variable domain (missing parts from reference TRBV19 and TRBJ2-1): DGGITQSPKYLFRKEGQNVTLSCEQNLNHDAMYWYRQDPGQGLRLIYYSQIVNDFQKGDIAEGYSVSREKKESFPLTVTSAQKNPTAFYLCASRGGYNEQFFGPGTRLTVL.

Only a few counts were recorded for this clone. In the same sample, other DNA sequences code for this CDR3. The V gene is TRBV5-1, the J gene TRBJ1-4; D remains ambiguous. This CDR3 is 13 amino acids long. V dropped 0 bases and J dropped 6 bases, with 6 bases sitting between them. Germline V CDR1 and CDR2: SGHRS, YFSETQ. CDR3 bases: TGCGCCAGCAGCTTGGGAGGAGATGAAAAACTGTTTTTT. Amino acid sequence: CASSLGGDEKLFF.

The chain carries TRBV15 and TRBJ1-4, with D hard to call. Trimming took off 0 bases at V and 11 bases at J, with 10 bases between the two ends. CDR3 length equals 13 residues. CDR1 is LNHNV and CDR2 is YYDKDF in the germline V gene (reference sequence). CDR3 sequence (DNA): TGTGCCACCAGCAGAGATTTGGCTGAGAAACTGTTTTTT. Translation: CATSRDLAEKLFF.

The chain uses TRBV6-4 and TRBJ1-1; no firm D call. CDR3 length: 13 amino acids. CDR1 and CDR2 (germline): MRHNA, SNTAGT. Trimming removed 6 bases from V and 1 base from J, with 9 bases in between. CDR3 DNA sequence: TGTGCCAGCAGCTTGGAAGAGAACACTGAAGCTTTCTTT. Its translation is CASSLEENTEAFF.

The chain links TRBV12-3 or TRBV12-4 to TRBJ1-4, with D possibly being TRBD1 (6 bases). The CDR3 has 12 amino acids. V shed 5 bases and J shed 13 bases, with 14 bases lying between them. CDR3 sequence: CASSGDGGTLFF. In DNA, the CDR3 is TGTGCCAGCAGTGGGGACGGGGGCACACTGTTTTTT.

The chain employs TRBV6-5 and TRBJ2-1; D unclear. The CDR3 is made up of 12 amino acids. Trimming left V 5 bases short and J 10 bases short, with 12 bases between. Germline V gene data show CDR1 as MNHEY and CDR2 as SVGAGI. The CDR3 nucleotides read TGTGCCAGCAGTCTTCGGTACGGGGAGCAGTTCTTC. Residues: CASSLRYGEQFF.

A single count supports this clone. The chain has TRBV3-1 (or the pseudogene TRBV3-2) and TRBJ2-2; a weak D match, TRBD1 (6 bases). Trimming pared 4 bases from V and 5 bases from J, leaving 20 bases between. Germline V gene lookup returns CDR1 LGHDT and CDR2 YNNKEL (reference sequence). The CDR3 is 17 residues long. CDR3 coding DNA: TGTGCCAGCAGCCGGGGTGCCCTTCAGGGGCCTACCGGGGAGCTGTTTTTT. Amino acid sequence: CASSRGALQGPTGELFF.

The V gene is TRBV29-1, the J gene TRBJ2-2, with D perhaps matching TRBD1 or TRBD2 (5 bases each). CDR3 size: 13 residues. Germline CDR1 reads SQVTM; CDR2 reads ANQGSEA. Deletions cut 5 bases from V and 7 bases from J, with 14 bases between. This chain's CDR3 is CSVPWTRGGELFF. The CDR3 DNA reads TGCAGCGTTCCATGGACGAGGGGCGGGGAGCTGTTTTTT.

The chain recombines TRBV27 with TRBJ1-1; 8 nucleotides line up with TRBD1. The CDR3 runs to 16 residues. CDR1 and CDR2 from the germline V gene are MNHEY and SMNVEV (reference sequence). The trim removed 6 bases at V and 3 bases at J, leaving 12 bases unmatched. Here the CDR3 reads CASSPSTGARYTEAFF. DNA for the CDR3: TGTGCCAGCAGCCCATCGACAGGGGCACGCTACACTGAAGCTTTCTTT.

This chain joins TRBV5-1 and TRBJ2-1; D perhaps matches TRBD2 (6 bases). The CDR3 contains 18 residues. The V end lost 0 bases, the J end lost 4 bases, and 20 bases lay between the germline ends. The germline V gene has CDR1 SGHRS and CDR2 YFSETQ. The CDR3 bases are TGCGCCAGCAGCTTGGAGTTGGGGGGAGCCCCCACTTACAATGAGCAGTTCTTC. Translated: CASSLELGGAPTYNEQFF.

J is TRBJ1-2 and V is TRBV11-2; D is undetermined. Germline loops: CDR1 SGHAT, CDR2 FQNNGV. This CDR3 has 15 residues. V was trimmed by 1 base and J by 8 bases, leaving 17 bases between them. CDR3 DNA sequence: TGTGCCAGCAGCTTAGCACTCTTGTCGCCTACGGGCTACACCTTC. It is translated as CASSLALLSPTGYTF.

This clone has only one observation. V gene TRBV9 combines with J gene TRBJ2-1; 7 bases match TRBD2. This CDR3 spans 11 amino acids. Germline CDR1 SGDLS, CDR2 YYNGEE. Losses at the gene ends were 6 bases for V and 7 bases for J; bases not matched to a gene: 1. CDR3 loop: CASTGGNEQFF. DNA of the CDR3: TGTGCCAGCACCGGGGGGAATGAGCAGTTCTTC.

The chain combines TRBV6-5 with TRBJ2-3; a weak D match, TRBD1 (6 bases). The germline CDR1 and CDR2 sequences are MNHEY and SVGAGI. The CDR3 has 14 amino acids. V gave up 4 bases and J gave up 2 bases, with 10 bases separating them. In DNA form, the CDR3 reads TGTGCCAGCAGTTCTGCAGGGGTCACAGATACGCAGTATTTT. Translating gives CASSSAGVTDTQYF.

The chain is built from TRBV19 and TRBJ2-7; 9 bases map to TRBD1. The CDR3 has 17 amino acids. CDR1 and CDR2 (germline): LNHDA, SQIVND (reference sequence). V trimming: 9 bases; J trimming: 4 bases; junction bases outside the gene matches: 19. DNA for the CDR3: TGTGCCAGCTACTTACCCAGAACCGGGACAGGGAGGTACGAGCAGTACTTC. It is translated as CASYLPRTGTGRYEQYF.